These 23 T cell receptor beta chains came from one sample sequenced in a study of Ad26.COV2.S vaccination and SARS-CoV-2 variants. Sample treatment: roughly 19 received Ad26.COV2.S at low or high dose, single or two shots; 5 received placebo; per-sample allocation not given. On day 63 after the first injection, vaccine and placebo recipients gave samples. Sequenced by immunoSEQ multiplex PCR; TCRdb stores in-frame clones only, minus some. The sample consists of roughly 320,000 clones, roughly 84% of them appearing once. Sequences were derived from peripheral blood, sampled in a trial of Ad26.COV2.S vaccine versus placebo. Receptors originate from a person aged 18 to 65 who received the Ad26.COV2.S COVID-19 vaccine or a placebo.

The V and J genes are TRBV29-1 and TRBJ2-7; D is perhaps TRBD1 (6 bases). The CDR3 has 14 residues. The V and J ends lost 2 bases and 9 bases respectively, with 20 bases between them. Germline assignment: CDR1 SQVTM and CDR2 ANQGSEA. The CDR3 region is CSVETTGTSFGQYF. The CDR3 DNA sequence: TGCAGCGTTGAAACGACAGGCACAAGTTTTGGGCAGTACTTC.

CDR3 in amino acids: CASSPTWTEAFF. CDR3 in DNA: TGTGCCAGCTCACCAACGTGGACTGAAGCTTTCTTT. The genes are TRBV18 and TRBJ1-1; D not certain. The V and J ends lost 2 bases and 5 bases respectively, with 6 bases between them. CDR1 is KGHSH, CDR2 LQKENI, per germline. The CDR3 is made up of 12 amino acids.

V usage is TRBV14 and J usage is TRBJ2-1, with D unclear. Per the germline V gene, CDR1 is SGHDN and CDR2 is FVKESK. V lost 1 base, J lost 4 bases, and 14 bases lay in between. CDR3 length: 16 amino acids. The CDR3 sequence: CASSQAQKYPYNEQFF. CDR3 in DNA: TGTGCCAGCAGCCAAGCACAGAAATACCCTTACAATGAGCAGTTCTTC.

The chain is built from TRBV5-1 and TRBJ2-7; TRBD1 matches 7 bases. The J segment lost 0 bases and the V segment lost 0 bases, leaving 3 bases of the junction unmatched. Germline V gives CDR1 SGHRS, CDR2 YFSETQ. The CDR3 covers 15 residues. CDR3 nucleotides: TGCGCCAGCAGCTTGGGTCAGGGGGTCTCCTACGAGCAGTACTTC. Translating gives CASSLGQGVSYEQYF.

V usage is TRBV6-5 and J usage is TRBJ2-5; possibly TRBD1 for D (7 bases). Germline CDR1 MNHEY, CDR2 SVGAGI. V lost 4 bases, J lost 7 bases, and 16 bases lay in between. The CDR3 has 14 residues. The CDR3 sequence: CASSSGGPKGTQYF. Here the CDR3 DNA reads TGTGCCAGCAGTTCAGGGGGGCCGAAAGGGACCCAGTACTTC.

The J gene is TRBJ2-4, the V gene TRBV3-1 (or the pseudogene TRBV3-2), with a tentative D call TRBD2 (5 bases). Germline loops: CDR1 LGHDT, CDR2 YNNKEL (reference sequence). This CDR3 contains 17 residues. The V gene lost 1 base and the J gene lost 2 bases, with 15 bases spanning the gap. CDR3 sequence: CASSQGRTVVTKNIQYF. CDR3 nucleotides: TGTGCCAGCAGCCAAGGTAGGACTGTGGTAACCAAAAACATTCAGTACTTC.

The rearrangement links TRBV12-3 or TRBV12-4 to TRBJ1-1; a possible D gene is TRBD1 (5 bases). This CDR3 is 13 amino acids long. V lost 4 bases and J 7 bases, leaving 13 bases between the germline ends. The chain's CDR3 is CASSSTDRVEAFF. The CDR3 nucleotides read TGTGCCAGCAGTTCAACCGACAGAGTTGAAGCTTTCTTT.

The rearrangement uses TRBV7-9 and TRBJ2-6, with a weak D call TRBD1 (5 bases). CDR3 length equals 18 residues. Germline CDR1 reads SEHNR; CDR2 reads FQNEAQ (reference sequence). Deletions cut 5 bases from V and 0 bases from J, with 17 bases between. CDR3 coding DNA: TGTGCCAGCAGCCCCCCCGCTGGGGCATCCTCTGGGGCCAACGTCCTGACTTTC. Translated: CASSPPAGASSGANVLTF.

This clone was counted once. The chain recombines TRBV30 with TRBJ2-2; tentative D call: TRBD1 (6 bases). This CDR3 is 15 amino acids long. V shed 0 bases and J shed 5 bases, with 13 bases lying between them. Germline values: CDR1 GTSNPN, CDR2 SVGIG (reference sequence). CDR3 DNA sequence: TGTGCCTGGAGTGTAAGGGACACATATACCGGGGAGCTGTTTTTT. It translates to CAWSVRDTYTGELFF.

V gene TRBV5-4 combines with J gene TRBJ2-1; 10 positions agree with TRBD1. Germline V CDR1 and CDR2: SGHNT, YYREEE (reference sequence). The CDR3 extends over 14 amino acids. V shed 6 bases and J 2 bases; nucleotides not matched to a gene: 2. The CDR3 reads CASKTGGAYNEQFF. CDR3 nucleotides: TGTGCCAGCAAGACAGGGGGCGCCTACAATGAGCAGTTCTTC. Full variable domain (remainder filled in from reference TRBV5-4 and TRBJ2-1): ETGVTQSPTHLIKTRGQQVTLRCSSQSGHNTVSWYQQALGQGPQFIFQYYREEENGRGNFPPRFSGLQFPNYSSELNVNALELDDSALYLCASKTGGAYNEQFFGPGTRLTVL.

The DNA for the CDR3 is TGCGCCAGCAGCCAAGGCCGGAAGACATCCCCTCTCTATGGCTACACCTTC. Its protein product is CASSQGRKTSPLYGYTF. J is TRBJ1-2 and V is TRBV4-3, with D hard to call. This CDR3 spans 17 amino acids. Looked up from germline, CDR1 is LGHNA and CDR2 is YSLEER. Trimming pared 1 base from V and 4 bases from J, leaving 19 bases between.

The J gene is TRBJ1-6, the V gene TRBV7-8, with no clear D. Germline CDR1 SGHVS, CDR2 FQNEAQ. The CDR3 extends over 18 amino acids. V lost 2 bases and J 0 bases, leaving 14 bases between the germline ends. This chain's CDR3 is CASSLIPLVGSYNSPLHF. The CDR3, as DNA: TGTGCCAGCAGCTTAATCCCCCTCGTAGGCTCCTATAATTCACCCCTCCACTTT.

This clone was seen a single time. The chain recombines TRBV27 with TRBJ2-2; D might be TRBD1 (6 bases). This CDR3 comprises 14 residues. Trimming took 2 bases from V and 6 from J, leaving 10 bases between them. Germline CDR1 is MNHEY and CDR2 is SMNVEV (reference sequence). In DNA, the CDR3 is TGTGCCAGCAGTTTAGACAGGTGGGCCGGGGAGCTGTTTTTT. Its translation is CASSLDRWAGELFF.

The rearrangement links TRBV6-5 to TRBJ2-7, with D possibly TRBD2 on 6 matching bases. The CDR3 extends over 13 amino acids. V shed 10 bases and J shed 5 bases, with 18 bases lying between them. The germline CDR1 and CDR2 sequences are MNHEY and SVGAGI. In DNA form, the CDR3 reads TGTGCCACTACCACGAGCGGGTCCCACGAGCAGTACTTC. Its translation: CATTTSGSHEQYF.

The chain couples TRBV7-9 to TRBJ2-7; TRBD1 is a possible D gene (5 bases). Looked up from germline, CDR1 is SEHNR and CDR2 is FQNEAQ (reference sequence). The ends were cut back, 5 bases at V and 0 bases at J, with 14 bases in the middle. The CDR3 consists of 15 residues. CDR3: CASSLQGQSSYEQYF. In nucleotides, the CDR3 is TGTGCCAGCAGCCTTCAGGGCCAGAGCTCCTACGAGCAGTACTTC.

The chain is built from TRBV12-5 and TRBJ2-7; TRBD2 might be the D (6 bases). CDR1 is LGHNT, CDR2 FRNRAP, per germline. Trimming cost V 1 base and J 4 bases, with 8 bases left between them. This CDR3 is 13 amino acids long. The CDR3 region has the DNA TGTGCTAGTGGTTTGGACGGGGGTTACGAGCAGTACTTC. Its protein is CASGLDGGYEQYF.

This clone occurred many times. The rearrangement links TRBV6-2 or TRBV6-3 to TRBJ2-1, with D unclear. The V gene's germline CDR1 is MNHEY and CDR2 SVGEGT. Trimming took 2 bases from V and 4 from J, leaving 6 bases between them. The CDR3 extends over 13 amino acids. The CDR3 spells CASSYTDYNEQFF. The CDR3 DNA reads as TGTGCCAGCAGTTACACCGATTACAATGAGCAGTTCTTC.

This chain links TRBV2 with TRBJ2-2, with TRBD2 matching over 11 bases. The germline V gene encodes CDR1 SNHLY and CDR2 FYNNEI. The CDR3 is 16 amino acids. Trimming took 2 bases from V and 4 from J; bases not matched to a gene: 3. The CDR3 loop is CASSEILAGGTGELFF. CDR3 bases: TGTGCCAGCAGTGAAATCCTAGCGGGGGGCACCGGGGAGCTGTTTTTT.

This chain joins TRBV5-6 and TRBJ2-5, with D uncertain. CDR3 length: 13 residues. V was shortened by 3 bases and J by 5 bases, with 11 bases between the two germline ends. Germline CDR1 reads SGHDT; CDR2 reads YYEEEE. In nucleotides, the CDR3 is TGTGCCAGCAGCTATGACATTGTGGAGACCCAGTACTTC. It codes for CASSYDIVETQYF.

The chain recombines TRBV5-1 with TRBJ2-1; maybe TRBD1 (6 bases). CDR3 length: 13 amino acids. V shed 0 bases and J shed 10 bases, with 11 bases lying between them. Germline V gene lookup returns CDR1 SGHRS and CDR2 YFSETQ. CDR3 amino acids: CASSLEGHPEQFF. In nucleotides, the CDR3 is TGCGCCAGCAGCTTGGAGGGACACCCCGAGCAGTTCTTC.

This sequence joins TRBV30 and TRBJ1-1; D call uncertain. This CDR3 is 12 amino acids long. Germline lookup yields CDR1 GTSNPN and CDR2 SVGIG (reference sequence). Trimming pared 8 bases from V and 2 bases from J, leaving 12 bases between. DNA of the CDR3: TGTGCCGGTTACACAGCAAACACTGAAGCTTTCTTT. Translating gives CAGYTANTEAFF.

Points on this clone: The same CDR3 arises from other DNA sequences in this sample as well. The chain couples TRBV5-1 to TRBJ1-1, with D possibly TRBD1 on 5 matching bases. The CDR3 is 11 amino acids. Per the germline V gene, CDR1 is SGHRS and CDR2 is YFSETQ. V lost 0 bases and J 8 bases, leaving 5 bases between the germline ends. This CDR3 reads CASSLGQEAFF. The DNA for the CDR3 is TGCGCCAGCAGCTTGGGACAGGAAGCTTTCTTT.

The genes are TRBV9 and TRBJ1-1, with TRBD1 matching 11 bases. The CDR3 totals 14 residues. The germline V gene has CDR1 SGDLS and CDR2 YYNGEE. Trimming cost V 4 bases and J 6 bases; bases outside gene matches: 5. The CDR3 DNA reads TGTGCCAGCAGCCCGAGGACAGGGGGCCCTGAAGCTTTCTTT. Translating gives CASSPRTGGPEAFF.